Listed below are T cell receptor beta chains from one sample, sequenced in a study of graft-versus-host responses after intestinal transplantation. TCRdb's table, derived via immunoSEQ multiplex PCR, lists solely in-frame clones and lacks some. This table has about 21,000 clones, roughly 89% appearing once. Material: PBMCs, obtained roughly 64 days after intestinal transplantation. The receptors here all came from a human patient who received an intestinal transplant, so some T cells may come from the graft donor. Both conserved end residues are part of each CDR3. The D gene is left open where the match is weak. Clone size is not always given. Where it is, it says once, few, many or a class for expanded clones.

clone size	D gene	V gene	J gene	CDR3 protein	CDR3 DNA
.	.	TRBV6-6	TRBJ2-1	CASLGGHEQFF	TGTGCCAGCCTGGGGGGCCATGAGCAGTTCTTC
.	TRBD1	TRBV4-3	TRBJ2-3	CASSPGTGGDTQYF	TGCGCCAGCAGTCCCGGGACAGGGGGGGATACGCAGTATTTT
.	TRBD2	TRBV2	TRBJ2-3	CASGAGPSTDTQYF	TGTGCCAGTGGAGCGGGGCCTAGCACAGATACGCAGTATTTT
.	TRBD2	TRBV4-3	TRBJ2-2	CASSQREAGGPGELFF	TGCGCCAGCAGCCAAAGGGAAGCGGGGGGGCCCGGGGAGCTGTTTTTT
.	.	TRBV11-3	TRBJ2-1	CASSLDGRAAYNEQFF	TGTGCCAGCAGCTTAGATGGTAGGGCGGCGTACAATGAGCAGTTCTTC
few	TRBD2	TRBV6-4	TRBJ2-2	CASSLSGGSTGELFF	TGTGCCAGCAGTCTTAGCGGGGGAAGCACCGGGGAGCTGTTTTTT
.	.	TRBV6-5	TRBJ2-7	CASSYSSDRRYEQYF	TGTGCCAGCAGTTACTCTAGTGACAGACGCTACGAGCAGTACTTC
few	.	TRBV6-4	TRBJ2-1	CASSDSSGPYNEQFF	TGTGCCAGCAGTGACTCTAGCGGTCCTTACAATGAGCAGTTCTTC
.	.	TRBV27	TRBJ1-4	CASSGQPNEKLFF	TGTGCCAGCAGTGGACAGCCTAATGAAAAACTGTTTTTT
.	.	TRBV11-2	TRBJ2-1	CASSLRSWTVDEQFF	TGTGCCAGCAGCTTAAGATCGTGGACAGTCGATGAGCAGTTCTTC
.	.	TRBV5-7	TRBJ1-2	CASSLTMERPGGYTF	TGTGCCAGCAGCTTAACAATGGAACGGCCTGGTGGCTACACCTTC
.	.	TRBV7-9	TRBJ1-2	CASSLMDGFYGYTF	TGTGCCAGCAGCTTAATGGACGGTTTCTATGGCTACACCTTC
few	.	TRBV5-4	TRBJ1-2	CASSFGAGGYTF	TGTGCCAGCAGCTTCGGGGCGGGAGGCTACACCTTC
.	.	TRBV7-9	TRBJ2-1	CASSLGEYNEQFF	TGTGCCAGCAGCTTAGGAGAGTACAATGAGCAGTTCTTC
.	.	TRBV29-1	TRBJ2-2	CSVAGQNTGELFF	TGCAGCGTCGCTGGACAGAACACCGGGGAGCTGTTTTTT
.	.	TRBV19	TRBJ2-4	CASSMTWRDIQYF	TGTGCCAGTAGTATGACATGGCGGGACATTCAGTACTTC
.	.	TRBV12-5	TRBJ1-4	CASGLVQVRANEKLFF	TGTGCTAGTGGTTTGGTACAGGTTCGAGCTAATGAAAAACTGTTTTTT
.	TRBD2	TRBV6-5	TRBJ2-7	CASSYGGGVYEQYF	TGTGCCAGCAGTTATGGGGGGGGAGTCTACGAGCAGTACTTC
.	.	TRBV21-1	TRBJ2-5	CASSKAGTASQETQYF	TGTGCCAGCAGCAAAGCAGGCACAGCCTCCCAAGAGACCCAGTACTTC
.	TRBD1	TRBV4-3	TRBJ1-6	CASSQDLGQSYNSPLHF	TGCGCCAGCAGCCAAGATTTGGGACAGTCCTATAATTCACCCCTCCACTTT
.	.	TRBV4-3	TRBJ2-4	CASSESLAKNIQYF	TGCGCCAGCAGCGAAAGCCTGGCCAAAAACATTCAGTACTTC
.	.	TRBV29-1	TRBJ1-2	CSVEGGTGTNYGYTF	TGCAGCGTTGAAGGTGGAACGGGGACCAACTATGGCTACACCTTC
.	.	TRBV27	TRBJ2-1	CASSFSSVNEQFF	TGTGCCAGCAGTTTCTCAAGCGTGAATGAGCAGTTCTTC
.	.	TRBV4-3	TRBJ2-2	CASSRGDSRDTGELFF	TGCGCCAGCAGCCGGGGGGACTCCAGGGACACCGGGGAGCTGTTTTTT
.	TRBD2	TRBV7-2	TRBJ2-3	CASSLIGGSGTFPDTQYF	TGTGCCAGCAGCTTAATTGGGGGTAGCGGGACGTTTCCAGATACGCAGTATTTT
once	.	TRBV5-5	TRBJ1-2	CASSAIDSHPYGYTF	TGTGCCAGCAGCGCTATAGACAGCCACCCCTATGGCTACACCTTC
.	.	TRBV30	TRBJ1-3	CAWSDEQVRSGNTIYF	TGTGCCTGGAGTGATGAACAGGTCCGGTCTGGAAACACCATATATTTT
.	TRBD1	TRBV6-9	TRBJ1-6	CASSYMTGAYNSPLHF	TGTGCCAGCAGCTACATGACAGGGGCCTATAATTCACCCCTCCACTTT
.	TRBD1	TRBV29-1	TRBJ1-2	CSVEGGTGGGYGYTF	TGCAGCGTGGAGGGAGGGACAGGGGGGGGCTATGGCTACACCTTC
.	.	TRBV7-9	TRBJ2-7	CASSLGWGVLENEQYF	TGTGCCAGCAGCCTAGGATGGGGGGTCTTGGAAAACGAGCAGTACTTC
few	TRBD1	TRBV25-1	TRBJ1-1	CASKPGGVAEAFF	TGTGCCAGCAAACCAGGGGGTGTAGCTGAAGCTTTCTTT
.	TRBD2	TRBV29-1	TRBJ2-3	CSVEGTSGGTTKLTDTQYF	TGCAGCGTTGAAGGGACTAGCGGGGGCACTACGAAACTCACAGATACGCAGTATTTT
.	.	TRBV5-1	TRBJ2-1	CASSHSGVTYNEQFF	TGCGCCAGCAGCCATTCAGGGGTTACCTACAATGAGCAGTTCTTC
once	.	TRBV4-3	TRBJ2-3	CASSQEGGIEPSLGGALNTQYF	TGCGCCAGCAGCCAAGAGGGTGGTATTGAGCCCTCACTAGGGGGGGCGTTGAATACGCAGTATTTT
.	.	TRBV7-9	TRBJ2-1	CASSLHEGWPSYNEQFF	TGTGCCAGCAGCCTCCATGAGGGGTGGCCTTCCTACAATGAGCAGTTCTTC
.	.	TRBV19	TRBJ2-1	CASSPAGRLIEQFF	TGTGCCAGTAGCCCCGCGGGACGGCTAATAGAGCAGTTCTTC
.	.	TRBV30	TRBJ1-2	CAWSIGNYGYTF	TGTGCCTGGAGCATAGGCAACTATGGCTACACCTTC
.	TRBD1	TRBV4-3	TRBJ1-3	CASSQDQGQGQGNTIYF	TGCGCCAGCAGCCAAGATCAAGGACAGGGCCAGGGAAACACCATATATTTT
.	TRBD2	TRBV4-3	TRBJ2-1	CASSQDSGGASNEQFF	TGCGCCAGCAGCCAAGATAGCGGGGGGGCCTCAAATGAGCAGTTCTTC
.	.	TRBV25-1	TRBJ2-5	CASSDRRARVGAQETQYF	TGTGCCAGCAGTGATAGAAGGGCCCGGGTGGGGGCCCAAGAGACCCAGTACTTC
.	.	TRBV15	TRBJ1-1	CATSIGGTLNTEAFF	TGTGCCACCAGCATCGGCGGCACCTTGAACACTGAAGCTTTCTTT
.	.	TRBV5-1	TRBJ2-3	CASSLGADTQYF	TGCGCCAGCAGCTTGGGGGCAGATACGCAGTATTTT
.	.	TRBV14	TRBJ2-2	CASSQNTGELFF	TGTGCCAGCAGCCAAAACACCGGGGAGCTGTTTTTT
.	.	TRBV28	TRBJ2-3	CASSFVTADTQYF	TGTGCCAGCAGTTTTGTGACGGCAGATACGCAGTATTTT